The 20 T cell receptor beta chains reported below all come from one sample, sequenced in a study of blood T cells in healthy people across ages. Next came a second PCR, run for about 6 to 12 cycles, which used a sample-barcoded 5' primer along with a J-beta primer mix. TCRdb analysed the 5' RACE reads with MiXCR anew, one entry per CDR3 protein. Of some 700,000 distinct CDR3 sequences listed, 22% are singletons. The sample comprised blood. The receptors derive from a man between 65 and 79 years old in good health.

This clonotype came up many times. The V gene is TRBV29-1, the J gene TRBJ2-4; 7 bases fit TRBD1. This CDR3 contains 13 residues. V was clipped by 5 bases and J by 5 bases; unmatched bases: 6. CDR1 and CDR2 from the germline V gene are SQVTM and ANQGSEA. This CDR3 is CSVRRGFENIQYF. DNA for the CDR3: TGCAGCGTTCGCAGGGGGTTCGAAAACATTCAGTACTTC.

As for this clonotype: One junction end disagrees with the germline gene, perhaps due to a read error. V usage is TRBV7-2 and J usage is TRBJ1-4; D is perhaps TRBD1 (6 bases). The germline gives CDR1 SGHTA, CDR2 FQGNSA. The CDR3 is made up of 15 amino acids. The CDR3 sequence: CASSRSRGTNEKLFF. CDR3 sequence (DNA): TGTGCCAGCAGCCGATCCAGGGGAACTAACGAAAAACTGTTTTTT.

The chain carries TRBV20-1 and TRBJ2-7; 7 bases match TRBD1. The V and J ends lost 8 bases and 2 bases, in that order; junction bases with no gene match: 12. Looked up from germline, CDR1 is DFQATT and CDR2 is SNEGSKA (reference sequence). CDR3 length equals 14 residues. The CDR3 DNA sequence: TGCAGTTCTCCCCCTGACAGGGCCCCCTACGAGCAGTACTTC. Amino acid sequence: CSSPPDRAPYEQYF.

The genes are TRBV20-1 and TRBJ2-1, with 8 bases matching TRBD2. The germline V gene has CDR1 DFQATT and CDR2 SNEGSKA (reference sequence). The CDR3 is made up of 15 amino acids. J lost 2 bases, V lost 3 bases, and 6 bases had no gene match. In DNA form, the CDR3 reads TGCAGTGCTAGGTTAGCGGGACGGGCCTACAATGAGCAGTTCTTC. Translating it yields CSARLAGRAYNEQFF.

This clonotype was counted between two and nine times. The chain links TRBV14 to TRBJ1-1; tentatively, D is TRBD1 (6 bases). The germline V and J ends were trimmed by 6 bases and 0 bases, with 11 bases remaining between them. The length of the CDR3 is 14 residues. CDR1 SGHDN and CDR2 FVKESK come from the germline V gene. For the CDR3, the DNA is TGTGCCAGCAGACGTTACAGGGTGAACACTGAAGCTTTCTTT. Protein sequence: CASRRYRVNTEAFF. The entire variable domain, with the rest obtained from reference TRBV14 and TRBJ1-1, is as follows: EAGVTQFPSHSVIEKGQTVTLRCDPISGHDNLYWYRRVMGKEIKFLLHFVKESKQDESGMPNNRFLAERTGGTYSTLKVQPAELEDSGVYFCASRRYRVNTEAFFGQGTRLTVV.

The CDR3 here is CATRTTGGQETQYF. For the CDR3, the DNA is TGTGCCACCAGGACGACAGGGGGCCAAGAGACCCAGTACTTC. This chain links TRBV12-3 or TRBV12-4 with TRBJ2-5; 9 bases agree with TRBD1. The junction had 7 bases not matched to a gene; V was cut back by 10 bases and J by 1 base. CDR3 length equals 14 residues.

CDR3 sequence: CSAPGLAGADTQYF. The CDR3 nucleotides are TGCAGTGCCCCCGGACTAGCGGGAGCAGATACGCAGTATTTT. The chain combines TRBV20-1 with TRBJ2-3; 13 bases are shared with TRBD2. The ends lost 6 bases at V and 4 bases at J; junction bases unmatched: 4. The germline CDR1 and CDR2 sequences are DFQATT and SNEGSKA (reference sequence). The CDR3 is 14 amino acids.

V and J are TRBV7-2 and TRBJ1-3, with a tentative D call TRBD1 (5 bases). V lost 4 bases to trimming and J lost 0 bases, with 19 bases between them. Germline CDR1 SGHTA, CDR2 FQGNSA. The CDR3 totals 18 residues. This chain's CDR3 is CASSSRRGGSHSGNTIYF. The CDR3 nucleotides are TGTGCCAGCAGCTCGCGTCGGGGGGGATCGCACTCTGGAAACACCATATATTTT.

CDR3 protein: CASSLTTGGPGTDTQYF. CDR3 DNA sequence: TGCGCCAGCAGCTTGACCACAGGGGGGCCTGGAACAGATACGCAGTATTTT. The J gene is TRBJ2-3, the V gene TRBV5-1; 8 bases align to TRBD1. CDR1 SGHRS and CDR2 YFSETQ come from the germline V gene. The CDR3 loop spans 17 amino acids. After removal of 1 base from V and 3 bases from J, the junction contained 10 bases not matched to a gene.

This clonotype has a handful of counts. This sequence joins TRBV10-2 and TRBJ1-5, with D tentatively TRBD1 (5 bases). V lost 6 bases and J lost 3, with 9 bases in between. CDR3 length equals 13 residues. Germline CDR1 reads WSHSY; CDR2 reads SAAADI. The DNA for the CDR3 is TGCGCCAGCAGGACAGCTTTCAATCAGCCCCAGCATTTT. Translating gives CASRTAFNQPQHF.

V usage is TRBV12-5 and J usage is TRBJ2-5; D might be TRBD1 or TRBD2, each matching 5 bases. The DNA matches TRBJ2-7 better at its end, which makes the J call doubtful. The CDR3 totals 16 residues. The germline V gene has CDR1 LGHNT and CDR2 FRNRAP. CDR3 residues: CASGGAQGLGTYEQYF. The CDR3 DNA follows: TGTGCTAGTGGTGGCGCCCAGGGTCTCGGGACCTACGAGCAGTACTTC.

The genes are TRBV27 and TRBJ1-6; no definite D call. This CDR3 region has 16 residues. Trimming took 1 base from V and 7 from J, leaving 14 bases between them. The V gene's germline CDR1 is MNHEY and CDR2 SMNVEV (reference sequence). For the CDR3, the DNA is TGTGCCAGCAGTTTATTTACGGGATTAAGCAATTCACCCCTCCACTTT. It translates to CASSLFTGLSNSPLHF.

The V gene is TRBV11-3, the J gene TRBJ2-1; 9 nucleotides agree with TRBD2. The CDR3 extends over 15 amino acids. The germline V gene has CDR1 SGHNT and CDR2 YENEEA. The V and J ends lost 1 base and 7 bases, in that order; junction bases with no gene match: 5. In DNA, the CDR3 is TGTGCCAGCAGCTTAGGGGGCGGGAGGGTGAATGAGCAGTTCTTC. Its protein product is CASSLGGGRVNEQFF.

The chain combines TRBV6-5 with TRBJ2-1; D might be TRBD2 (5 bases). Looked up from germline, CDR1 is MNHEY and CDR2 is SVGAGI. This CDR3 has 16 residues. V was shortened by 0 bases and J by 10 bases, with 19 bases between the two germline ends. The CDR3 protein is CASSYSPTSFFMEQFF. In nucleotides, the CDR3 is TGTGCCAGCAGTTACTCCCCTACTAGTTTTTTTATGGAGCAGTTCTTC.

The chain has TRBV9 and TRBJ2-4, with D maybe TRBD1 (5 bases). The germline V and J ends were trimmed by 4 bases and 0 bases, with 8 bases remaining between them. Germline lookup yields CDR1 SGDLS and CDR2 YYNGEE. The CDR3 is 14 amino acids. The CDR3 DNA is TGTGCCAGCAGCCCGACAGTAGCCAAAAACATTCAGTACTTC. Protein product: CASSPTVAKNIQYF.

The gene calls are TRBV12-3 or TRBV12-4 and TRBJ2-3, with TRBD2 matching over 9 bases. The V gene end was trimmed by 6 bases and the J gene end by 4 bases; junction bases not matched to a gene: 8. This CDR3 contains 15 residues. The CDR3 spells CASSLSGSVADTQYF. DNA of the CDR3: TGTGCCAGCAGCCTTAGCGGGAGTGTCGCAGATACGCAGTATTTT.

This chain uses TRBV5-1 with TRBJ2-1, with D tentatively TRBD2 (6 bases). The CDR3 is 14 amino acids. The germline CDR1 and CDR2 sequences are SGHRS and YFSETQ. Trimming cost V 4 bases and J 7 bases, with 15 bases left between them. The CDR3 region is CASSPMRLENEQFF. DNA of the CDR3: TGCGCCAGCAGCCCTATGCGACTAGAAAATGAGCAGTTCTTC. Supplemented by reference TRBV5-1 and TRBJ2-1, the full variable domain reads KAGVTQTPRYLIKTRGQQVTLSCSPISGHRSVSWYQQTPGQGLQFLFEYFSETQRNKGNFPGRFSGRQFSNSRSEMNVSTLELGDSALYLCASSPMRLENEQFFGPGTRLTVL.

The chain carries TRBV11-2 and TRBJ2-7; TRBD2 agrees at 11 bases. J was trimmed by 4 bases and V by 4 bases; bases with no gene match: 3. CDR3 length: 14 amino acids. CDR1 SGHAT and CDR2 FQNNGV come from the germline V gene. The CDR3 sequence: CASSSLAGDYEQYF. DNA of the CDR3: TGTGCCAGCAGCTCACTAGCGGGGGATTACGAGCAGTACTTC.

This clonotype appeared a few times. V usage is TRBV7-2 and J usage is TRBJ2-4, with TRBD2 matching over 11 bases. The CDR3 is 16 amino acids. V lost 5 bases, J lost 4 bases, and 7 bases stayed unmatched. Germline CDR1 reads SGHTA; CDR2 reads FQGNSA. This CDR3 reads CASSDIAGGLKNIQYF. CDR3 DNA: TGTGCCAGCAGCGATATAGCGGGAGGGCTTAAAAACATTCAGTACTTC.

This clonotype was counted a few times. The rearrangement uses TRBV20-1 and TRBJ2-5; 9 bases align to TRBD2. The J call is doubtful: the DNA matches TRBJ2-7 better. The CDR3 is made up of 16 amino acids. CDR1 is DFQATT and CDR2 is SNEGSKA in the germline V gene (reference sequence). CDR3 sequence reads: CSAVQRQAGGTYEQYF. The CDR3 DNA reads TGCAGTGCTGTCCAAAGGCAAGCGGGAGGTACCTACGAGCAGTACTTC.